Presented here are 18 T cell receptor beta chains from one specimen sequenced in a study of cytomegalovirus exposure and HLA in healthy donors. TCRdb keeps only in-frame clones here, not all; method: immunoSEQ multiplex PCR. The sample carries 300,000 or so clones, roughly 87% recorded once. Input material: PBMCs. The source is a man aged 30-40 years in good health and CMV-seronegative.

V is TRBV4-3 and J is TRBJ1-2; the match to TRBD1 covers 7 bases. Losses at the gene ends were 1 base for V and 4 bases for J; bases not matched to a gene: 3. Germline V gene data show CDR1 as LGHNA and CDR2 as YSLEER. The CDR3 has 14 residues. The CDR3 region is CASSQGWTGYGYTF. The DNA of the CDR3 is TGCGCCAGCAGCCAAGGGTGGACAGGCTATGGCTACACCTTC.

The chain has TRBV18 and TRBJ1-1; 7 bases are a match to TRBD1. Germline V gene sequence: CDR1 KGHSH, CDR2 LQKENI. This CDR3 has 15 amino acids. V lost 0 bases, J lost 4 bases, and 5 bases stayed unmatched. CDR3 nucleotide sequence: TGTGCCAGCTCACCACCGACAGGGTTTGCCACTGAAGCTTTCTTT. Encoded protein: CASSPPTGFATEAFF.

V is TRBV27 and J is TRBJ2-3, with a tentative D call TRBD2 (6 bases). With 5 bases removed from V and 3 bases from J, the gap between germline ends came to 15 bases. Germline V gene sequence: CDR1 MNHEY, CDR2 SMNVEV (reference sequence). The CDR3 has 15 amino acids. The CDR3 sequence is CASSMIRGVTDTQYF. The CDR3 DNA reads TGTGCCAGCAGTATGATCCGCGGGGTGACAGATACGCAGTATTTT.

CDR3 loop: CASSSASYEQYF. CDR3 DNA: TGTGCCAGCAGTAGCGCCAGCTACGAGCAGTACTTC. V is TRBV7-6 and J is TRBJ2-7, with D possibly being TRBD2 (5 bases). The CDR3 is made up of 12 amino acids. CDR1 SGHVS and CDR2 FNYEAQ come from the germline V gene. Trimming cost V 6 bases and J 3 bases, with 9 bases left between them. Supplemented by reference TRBV7-6 and TRBJ2-7, the full variable domain reads GAGVSQSPRYKVTKRGQDVALRCDPISGHVSLYWYRQALGQGPEFLTYFNYEAQQDKSGLPNDRFSAERPEGSISTLTIQRTEQRDSAMYRCASSSASYEQYFGPGTRLTVT.

This chain connects TRBV27 to TRBJ2-7; the match to TRBD1 covers 11 bases. The V and J ends lost 5 bases and 2 bases, in that order; junction bases with no gene match: 5. CDR1 and CDR2 from the germline V gene are MNHEY and SMNVEV (reference sequence). The CDR3 totals 15 residues. CDR3 protein: CASSLRTGGAYEQYF. The CDR3 nucleotides are TGTGCCAGCAGTCTCCGGACAGGGGGCGCCTACGAGCAGTACTTC.

The gene calls are TRBV4-3 and TRBJ1-4; D not certain. Between the trimmed V and J ends, which lost 0 bases and 6 bases, there was a span of 17 bases. Germline V gene data show CDR1 as LGHNA and CDR2 as YSLEER. This CDR3 region has 17 residues. CDR3 in amino acids: CASSQDLPWESDEKLFF. Written as DNA, the CDR3 is TGCGCCAGCAGCCAAGACCTCCCGTGGGAGTCGGATGAAAAACTGTTTTTT.

The rearrangement joins TRBV5-4 to TRBJ1-1, with unresolved D. CDR1 and CDR2 (germline): SGHNT, YYREEE (reference sequence). V was trimmed by 0 bases and J by 9 bases, leaving 15 bases between them. CDR3 length: 14 amino acids. The CDR3 nucleotides read TGTGCCAGCAGCTTGGATTCCGGTTTATTACAAGCTTTCTTT. It encodes CASSLDSGLLQAFF.

The J gene is TRBJ1-5, the V gene TRBV2; 8 nucleotides match TRBD1. The germline gives CDR1 SNHLY, CDR2 FYNNEI. The CDR3 length is 15 residues. Trimming took 6 bases from V and 6 from J; bases not matched to a gene: 10. This CDR3 reads CASRPGGTGGQPQHF. The DNA for the CDR3 is TGTGCCAGCAGACCAGGGGGGACAGGAGGTCAGCCCCAGCATTTT.

The V gene is TRBV6-6, the J gene TRBJ1-2, with TRBD1 matching 7 bases. Per germline, CDR1 MNHNY and CDR2 SVGAGI (reference sequence). The CDR3 loop spans 15 amino acids. J gave up 2 bases and V 2 bases, and 5 bases lay outside the gene matches. CDR3 in DNA: TGTGCCAGCAGTTACGTACAGGGGCAGAACTATGGCTACACCTTC. Translating gives CASSYVQGQNYGYTF.

The genes are TRBV7-6 and TRBJ2-5, with 12 bases matching TRBD2. V dropped 0 bases and J dropped 1; count of bases not matched to a gene: 6. This CDR3 has 18 residues. CDR1 is SGHVS and CDR2 is FNYEAQ in the germline V gene. CDR3 nucleotides: TGTGCCAGCAGCTTAGCGCTACTAGCGGGGGGTCGCCAAGAGACCCAGTACTTC. It is translated as CASSLALLAGGRQETQYF.

The chain uses TRBV27 and TRBJ1-5; D is undetermined. The ends were cut back, 2 bases at V and 7 bases at J, with 12 bases in the middle. Germline lookup yields CDR1 MNHEY and CDR2 SMNVEV (reference sequence). The CDR3 is made up of 14 amino acids. CDR3: CASSLVGSGQPQHF. The CDR3 DNA reads as TGTGCCAGCAGTTTAGTAGGGTCGGGACAGCCCCAGCATTTT.

The rearrangement uses TRBV5-1 and TRBJ1-1, with D possibly TRBD1 on 6 matching bases. V was clipped by 0 bases and J by 5 bases, with 11 bases between them. Germline assignment: CDR1 SGHRS and CDR2 YFSETQ. CDR3 length equals 14 residues. CDR3 amino acids: CASSLAQGGTEAFF. The DNA of the CDR3 is TGCGCCAGCAGCTTGGCACAGGGAGGGACTGAAGCTTTCTTT.

This chain uses TRBV25-1 with TRBJ2-7; 7 bases are a match to TRBD1. Germline V gene lookup returns CDR1 MGHDK and CDR2 SYGVNS. V lost 4 bases to trimming and J lost 0 bases; unmatched junction nucleotides: 6. There are 15 residues in the CDR3. The CDR3 loop reads CASSAGTASSYEQYF. CDR3 nucleotide sequence: TGTGCCAGCAGTGCCGGGACAGCTAGCTCCTACGAGCAGTACTTC.

The chain uses TRBV6-5 and TRBJ2-2, with D uncertain. With 6 bases removed from V and 6 bases from J, the gap between germline ends came to 5 bases. This CDR3 comprises 11 residues. Germline-derived CDR1 and CDR2 are MNHEY and SVGAGI. CDR3: CASSRSGELFF. The CDR3 coding sequence is TGTGCCAGCAGCAGGTCCGGGGAGCTGTTTTTT.

The chain employs TRBV5-6 and TRBJ2-7, with 8 bases fitting TRBD1. Trimming removed 7 bases from V and 1 base from J; junction bases left unmatched: 7. The CDR3 loop spans 14 amino acids. Germline assignment: CDR1 SGHDT and CDR2 YYEEEE. The DNA for the CDR3 is TGTGCCAGCCGCGGGACAGGTATTTCCTACGAGCAGTACTTC. It encodes CASRGTGISYEQYF.

This CDR3 is CASSAGQEAFNYGYTF. The CDR3 bases are TGTGCCAGCAGCGCGGGACAGGAAGCATTTAACTATGGCTACACCTTC. V and J are TRBV7-9 and TRBJ1-2; 8 bases align to TRBD1. Germline trimming cut 5 bases from V and 1 base from J; bases unmatched to any gene: 9. Germline V gene sequence: CDR1 SEHNR, CDR2 FQNEAQ (reference sequence). The CDR3 length is 16 residues. Using reference TRBV7-9 and TRBJ1-2 for the parts outside the CDR3, the full variable domain is DTGVSQNPRHKITKRGQNVTFRCDPISEHNRLYWYRQTLGQGPEFLTYFQNEAQLEKSRLLSDRFSAERPKGSFSTLEIQRTEQGDSAMYLCASSAGQEAFNYGYTFGSGTRLTVV.

This chain joins TRBV5-8 and TRBJ2-5; D possibly corresponds to TRBD2 (5 bases). The CDR3 totals 15 residues. Germline CDR1 SGHTS, CDR2 YDEGEE. V lost 1 base and J lost 3, with 13 bases in between. CDR3 residues: CASSLRRRLEETQYF. The CDR3, as DNA: TGTGCCAGCAGCTTGCGCCGGAGGCTTGAAGAGACCCAGTACTTC.

The chain recombines TRBV7-2 with TRBJ2-7; D possibly corresponds to TRBD1 (8 bases). Germline CDR1 is SGHTA and CDR2 is FQGNSA. The CDR3 is made up of 16 amino acids. The ends were cut back, 2 bases at V and 1 base at J, with 15 bases in the middle. The CDR3 is CASSLNRGTTSYEQYF. The CDR3 coding sequence is TGTGCCAGCAGCTTAAACAGGGGGACTACTTCCTACGAGCAGTACTTC.